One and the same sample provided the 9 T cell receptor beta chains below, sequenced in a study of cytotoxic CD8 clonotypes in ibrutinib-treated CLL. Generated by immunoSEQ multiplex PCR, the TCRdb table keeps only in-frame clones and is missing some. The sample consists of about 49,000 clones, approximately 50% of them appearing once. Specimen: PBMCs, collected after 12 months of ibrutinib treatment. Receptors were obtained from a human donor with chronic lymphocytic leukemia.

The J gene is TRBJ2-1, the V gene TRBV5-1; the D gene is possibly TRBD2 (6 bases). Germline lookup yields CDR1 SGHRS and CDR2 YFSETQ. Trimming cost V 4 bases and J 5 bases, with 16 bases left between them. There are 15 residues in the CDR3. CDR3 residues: CASSPEGPTDNEQFF. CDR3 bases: TGCGCCAGCAGCCCGGAGGGCCCGACCGACAATGAGCAGTTCTTC.

CDR3 amino acids: CASSWPGGETQYF. CDR3 sequence (DNA): TGTGCCAGCAGTTGGCCTGGGGGGGAGACCCAGTACTTC. This chain connects TRBV27 to TRBJ2-5, with D maybe TRBD2 (6 bases). The ends were cut back, 4 bases at V and 5 bases at J, with 11 bases in the middle. CDR3 size: 13 residues. Germline values: CDR1 MNHEY, CDR2 SMNVEV (reference sequence).

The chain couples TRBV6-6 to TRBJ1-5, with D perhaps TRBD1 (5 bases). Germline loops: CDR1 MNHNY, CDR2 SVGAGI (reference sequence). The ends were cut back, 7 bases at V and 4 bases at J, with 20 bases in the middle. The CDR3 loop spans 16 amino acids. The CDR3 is CASNDAVGAPNQPQHF. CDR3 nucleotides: TGTGCCAGCAACGATGCGGTAGGGGCCCCAAATCAGCCCCAGCATTTT.

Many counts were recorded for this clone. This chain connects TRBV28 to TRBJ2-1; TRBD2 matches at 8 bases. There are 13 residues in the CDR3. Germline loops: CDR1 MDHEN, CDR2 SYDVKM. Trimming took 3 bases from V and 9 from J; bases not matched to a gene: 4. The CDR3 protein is CASSLGTSGEQFF. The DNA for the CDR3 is TGTGCCAGCAGTTTGGGAACTAGCGGTGAGCAGTTCTTC. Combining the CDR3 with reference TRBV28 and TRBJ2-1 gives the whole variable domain DVKVTQSSRYLVKRTGEKVFLECVQDMDHENMFWYRQDPGLGLRLIYFSYDVKMKEKGDIPEGYSVSREKKERFSLILESASTNQTSMYLCASSLGTSGEQFFGPGTRLTVL.

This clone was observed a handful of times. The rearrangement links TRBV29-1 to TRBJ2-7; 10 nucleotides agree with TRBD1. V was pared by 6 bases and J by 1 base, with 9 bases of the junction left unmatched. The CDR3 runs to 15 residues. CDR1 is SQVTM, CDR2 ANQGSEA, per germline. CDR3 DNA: TGCAGCGTCGCCGGGACAGGGGCCGGGTCCTACGAGCAGTACTTC. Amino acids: CSVAGTGAGSYEQYF.

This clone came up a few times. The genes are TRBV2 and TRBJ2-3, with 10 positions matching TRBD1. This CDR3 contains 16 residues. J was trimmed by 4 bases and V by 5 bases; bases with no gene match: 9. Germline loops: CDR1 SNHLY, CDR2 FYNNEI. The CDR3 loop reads CASSYWGQGNADTQYF. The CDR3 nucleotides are TGTGCCAGCAGTTACTGGGGACAGGGGAACGCAGATACGCAGTATTTT.

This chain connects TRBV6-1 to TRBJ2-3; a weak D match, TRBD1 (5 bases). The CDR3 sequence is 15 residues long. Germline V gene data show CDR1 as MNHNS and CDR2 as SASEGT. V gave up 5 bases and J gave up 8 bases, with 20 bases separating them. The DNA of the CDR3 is TGTGCCAGCAGTCGAGCGCTCGACAGCGCAGGTACGCAGTATTTT. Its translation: CASSRALDSAGTQYF.

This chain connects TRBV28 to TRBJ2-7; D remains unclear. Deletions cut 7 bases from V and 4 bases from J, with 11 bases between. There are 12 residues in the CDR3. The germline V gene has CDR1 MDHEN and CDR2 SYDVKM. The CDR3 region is CASTSGRYEQYF. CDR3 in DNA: TGTGCCAGCACCTCAGGACGATACGAGCAGTACTTC.

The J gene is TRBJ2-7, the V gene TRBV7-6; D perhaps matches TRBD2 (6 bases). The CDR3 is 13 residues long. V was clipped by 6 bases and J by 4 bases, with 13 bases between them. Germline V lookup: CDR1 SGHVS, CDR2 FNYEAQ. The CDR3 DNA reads TGTGCCAGCAGTCGCGGGACGTATTACGAGCAGTACTTC. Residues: CASSRGTYYEQYF. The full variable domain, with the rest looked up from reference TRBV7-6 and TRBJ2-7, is GAGVSQSPRYKVTKRGQDVALRCDPISGHVSLYWYRQALGQGPEFLTYFNYEAQQDKSGLPNDRFSAERPEGSISTLTIQRTEQRDSAMYRCASSRGTYYEQYFGPGTRLTVT.